The 18 T cell receptor beta chains listed next were all sequenced from one sample in a study of Graves' ophthalmopathy and Graves' hyperthyroidism. TCR beta CDR3 regions were amplified from RNA transcripts. The first-round RT-PCR employed HTBI primers together with the Qiagen OneStep RT-PCR kit. A multiplex PCR was then performed as the second round. TCRdb analysed the multiplex PCR reads with MiXCR anew, one entry per CDR3 protein. There are roughly 51,000 distinct CDR3 sequences in the sample; around half occur only once, and around 23% lies in the top ten. Material for sequencing was peripheral blood. The receptors shown here come from an adult man with Graves' ophthalmopathy.

This clonotype was recorded many times. At one of its ends the junction is not consistent with the germline gene, which may arise from a read error. The rearrangement uses TRBV7-7 and TRBJ2-4, with TRBD2 matching 7 bases. Germline V CDR1 and CDR2: SSHAT, FNYEAQ (reference sequence). The CDR3 spans 16 residues. The CDR3 sequence: CASSPIGEGTKNIQYF. The DNA for the CDR3 is TGTGCTAGCAGCCCCATCGGGGAGGGAACCAAAAACATTCAGTACTTC.

This clonotype has a single count. This chain uses TRBV20-1 with TRBJ2-3; TRBD2 matches 11 bases. The V gene end was trimmed by 5 bases and the J gene end by 0 bases; junction bases not matched to a gene: 4. CDR3 length: 15 amino acids. CDR1 and CDR2 from the germline V gene are DFQATT and SNEGSKA (reference sequence). The CDR3 nucleotides read TGCAGTGCTGGGGGACTAGCGGCTAGCACAGATACGCAGTATTTT. It codes for CSAGGLAASTDTQYF.

This clonotype came up many times. The chain recombines TRBV12-1 with TRBJ1-5; the table gives TRBD1 as D, unverified against the DNA. TRBV12-1 is deemed a pseudogene. The CDR3 has 16 residues. The CDR3 here is CASSGWTGERNQPQHF. In nucleotides, the CDR3 is TGTGCCAGCAGCGGGTGGACAGGGGAGAGGAATCAGCCCCAGCATTTT.

The rearrangement uses TRBV7-8 and TRBJ2-3; 8 nucleotides agree with TRBD2. This CDR3 comprises 15 residues. V gave up 5 bases and J gave up 11 bases; unmatched junction bases: 15. From germline, CDR1 is SGHVS and CDR2 FQNEAQ. CDR3 bases: TGTGCCAGCAGCATGCGAGACCACGGGGGGGATGAGCAGTATTTT. Its translation is CASSMRDHGGDEQYF.

The chain uses TRBV5-4 and TRBJ2-3, with 8 bases matching TRBD2. The CDR3 sequence is 17 residues long. Germline V lookup: CDR1 SGHNT, CDR2 YYREEE (reference sequence). J lost 2 bases, V lost 2 bases, and 10 bases had no gene match. The DNA for the CDR3 is TGTGCCAGCAGCTTCCGGACCTTACTAGCGGACACAGATACGCAGTATTTT. Translation gives CASSFRTLLADTDTQYF.

This clonotype was counted between two and nine times. The genes are TRBV19 and TRBJ1-1; D is possibly TRBD1 (6 bases). V was clipped by 7 bases and J by 7 bases, with 19 bases between them. The germline V gene encodes CDR1 LNHDA and CDR2 SQIVND (reference sequence). This CDR3 region has 14 residues. CDR3 loop: CASTTDRDTYEAFF. CDR3 in DNA: TGTGCCAGTACAACTGACCGGGACACCTATGAAGCTTTCTTT. The complete variable domain, with remaining parts taken from reference TRBV19 and TRBJ1-1, reads DGGITQSPKYLFRKEGQNVTLSCEQNLNHDAMYWYRQDPGQGLRLIYYSQIVNDFQKGDIAEGYSVSREKKESFPLTVTSAQKNPTAFYLCASTTDRDTYEAFFGQGTRLTVV.

The chain uses TRBV7-9 and TRBJ2-3; TRBD2 matches at 15 bases. CDR1 is SEHNR and CDR2 is FQNEAQ in the germline V gene (reference sequence). With 4 bases clipped from V and 6 bases from J, the junction kept 8 bases outside the gene matches. This CDR3 comprises 17 residues. DNA for the CDR3: TGTGCCAGCAGCTCAGGACTAGCGGGAGGGCCAGGGGATACGCAGTATTTT. Its translation: CASSSGLAGGPGDTQYF.

CDR3 in DNA: TGTGCCAGTAGTATAAGGGGGATCGGCGGGGAGCTGTTTTTT. Amino acid sequence: CASSIRGIGGELFF. The chain has TRBV19 and TRBJ2-2; possible D gene TRBD1, 6 bases. Trimming removed 2 bases from V and 7 bases from J, with 11 bases in between. The CDR3 is 14 amino acids. Germline CDR1 is LNHDA and CDR2 is SQIVND (reference sequence).

This clonotype came up many times. The chain carries TRBV19 and TRBJ1-1; TRBD1 matches 10 bases. J gave up 3 bases and V 10 bases, and 5 bases lay outside the gene matches. CDR1 and CDR2 from the germline V gene are LNHDA and SQIVND (reference sequence). This CDR3 is 13 amino acids long. CDR3 sequence reads: CATSDRGYTEAFF. In DNA form, the CDR3 reads TGTGCCACCTCGGACAGGGGGTACACTGAAGCTTTCTTT.

The chain recombines TRBV20-1 with TRBJ2-3, with 8 bases fitting TRBD2. Per the germline V gene, CDR1 is DFQATT and CDR2 is SNEGSKA (reference sequence). The CDR3 has 17 amino acids. Losses at the gene ends were 0 bases for V and 10 bases for J; bases not matched to a gene: 18. The chain's CDR3 is CSARDLFLQAGVGSQYF. The DNA of the CDR3 is TGCAGTGCTAGAGACCTGTTTCTCCAAGCGGGAGTGGGTTCGCAGTATTTT.

This clonotype was seen only a few times. In nucleotides, the CDR3 is TGTGCCAGCAGTTCCACGGGGCAGGTAGATACGCAGTATTTT. Translating gives CASSSTGQVDTQYF. This chain uses TRBV28 with TRBJ2-3; D may be TRBD1 or TRBD2 (5 bases each). Germline loops: CDR1 MDHEN, CDR2 SYDVKM. The CDR3 consists of 14 residues. Trimming stripped 4 bases from V and 5 bases from J, with 13 bases between.

This clonotype was detected only once. This rearrangement joins TRBV29-1 to TRBJ2-1, with TRBD2 matching 9 bases. After removal of 7 bases from V and 6 bases from J, the junction contained 10 bases not matched to a gene. Germline V lookup: CDR1 SQVTM, CDR2 ANQGSEA. The CDR3 spans 14 residues. This CDR3 is CSAGYVSGSNEQFF. The CDR3 DNA sequence: TGCAGCGCTGGGTACGTTAGCGGGAGCAATGAGCAGTTCTTC.

The chain employs TRBV7-2 and TRBJ2-6; 11 nucleotides line up with TRBD1. Germline V gives CDR1 SGHTA, CDR2 FQGNSA. Trimming took 3 bases from V and 3 from J; bases not matched to a gene: 4. The CDR3 loop spans 17 amino acids. The CDR3: CASSLDRGLGGANVLTF. DNA of the CDR3: TGTGCCAGCAGCTTGGACAGGGGGCTAGGTGGGGCCAACGTCCTGACTTTC.

This clonotype came up many times. Here the CDR3 DNA reads TGTGCCAGCAGTGCACTCGGGGGTGTGGGCACCGGGGAGCTGTTTTTT. Protein sequence: CASSALGGVGTGELFF. The rearrangement uses TRBV6-1 and TRBJ2-2; possible D gene TRBD2, 6 bases. Germline CDR1 and CDR2: MNHNS and SASEGT. The V end was cut by 4 bases, the J end by 4 bases, with 16 bases between. The CDR3 sequence is 16 residues long.

This sequence joins TRBV14 and TRBJ1-1; 7 bases agree with TRBD1. With 0 bases clipped from V and 5 bases from J, the junction kept 3 bases outside the gene matches. CDR1 SGHDN and CDR2 FVKESK come from the germline V gene. This CDR3 is built from 14 residues. The CDR3: CASSQEAGGTEAFF. DNA for the CDR3: TGTGCCAGCAGCCAAGAGGCAGGGGGGACTGAAGCTTTCTTT.

The J gene is TRBJ1-1, the V gene TRBV5-1, with D unclear. CDR1 and CDR2 from the germline V gene are SGHRS and YFSETQ. The germline V and J ends were trimmed by 1 base and 1 base, with 14 bases remaining between them. The CDR3 totals 16 residues. The CDR3 DNA reads as TGCGCCAGCAGCTTGTGGACTGGGGTCCGGAACACTGAAGCTTTCTTT. Translation gives CASSLWTGVRNTEAFF.

Only a few counts were recorded for this clonotype. The CDR3 sequence: CASSLGLASSISSYEQYF. The CDR3, as DNA: TGTGCCAGCAGTTTGGGGCTAGCGAGTTCCATCAGCTCCTACGAGCAGTACTTC. The rearrangement joins TRBV28 to TRBJ2-7, with D maybe TRBD2 (6 bases). V lost 3 bases and J 0 bases, leaving 21 bases between the germline ends. CDR1 and CDR2 from the germline V gene are MDHEN and SYDVKM. This CDR3 region has 18 residues.

This clonotype was recorded at least ten times. This chain joins TRBV10-1 and TRBJ1-1, with D maybe TRBD1 (6 bases). The germline V gene has CDR1 WNHNN and CDR2 SYGVQD (reference sequence). V lost 4 bases, J lost 3 bases, and 18 bases lay in between. The CDR3 spans 16 residues. CDR3 amino acids: CASSAGRGGWDTEAFF. In nucleotides, the CDR3 is TGCGCCAGCAGTGCGGGAAGGGGGGGATGGGACACTGAAGCTTTCTTT.